This T cell receptor (beta chain) was observed in a study of blood T cell repertoires in COVID-19. For this clone: Sequence at one end of the junction differs from germline and may be a read error.

TCRdb's copy holds only in-frame clones and misses some; the assay was immunoSEQ multiplex PCR. The sample has over 250,000 clones; roughly 87% are singletons. CDR3 length equals 11 residues. Per the germline V gene, CDR1 is MDHEN and CDR2 is SYDVKM. Specimen: PBMCs or T cells enriched from blood (not recorded which). The chain has TRBV28 and TRBJ1-2; D perhaps matches TRBD1 (6 bases). This sequence was found in a woman under 30 who had recovered from COVID-19. The CDR3 loop is CASSLWWTAVF. The CDR3 DNA sequence: TGTGCCAGCAGTTTATGGTGGACAGCCGTCTTC.